This entry concerns a single T cell receptor (beta chain). Which antigen it targets is not known. Per-base qualities were not stored, and no clone one base away is much larger. This sample stems from a study of cytotoxic CD8 clonotypes in ibrutinib-treated CLL (dated by TCRdb to the early 2020s). At the level of the whole study: In this cohort, approximately 14 patients were treatment-naive and about a dozen were relapsed/refractory, while around 18 had unmutated IGHV. Partial responses were observed in some 24 patients and complete responses in 2; after a median follow-up of around 64 months, remission was maintained in around 14 patients and progression was observed in some twelve. Samples at response were collected after a median of about 11 months of treatment, with a range of roughly 6 to 36 months. An average of roughly 270,000 productive templates and 94,082 productive rearrangements was obtained per sample. Of the 85 to 90 participants in the trial, approximately 26 had longitudinal samples available. Cryopreserved peripheral blood mononuclear cells were collected at three points: before therapy, at response, and at either sustained remission or disease progression. Every remission and progressive disease sample was obtained while ibrutinib was still being received by the patients.

The time point label corresponds to: less than 30 months on ibrutinib. Roughly 2 micrograms of genomic DNA were extracted from cryopreserved PBMCs for TCR beta library preparation. Longitudinal blood samples from CLL patients receiving ibrutinib monotherapy were subjected to high-throughput TCR beta sequencing. Patients were enrolled in a phase 2 open-label single-center ibrutinib monotherapy trial. On a MiSeq, deep resolution sequencing aimed for a depth between 1 in 1 million and 1 in 200,000 T cells, with each clonotype covered around 9.2x on average. TCR beta libraries were generated with the immunoSEQ hsTCRB Kit. In the authors' own workflow: ImmunoSEQ Data Assistant and ImmunoSEQ Analyzer were used for data analysis, and V, D and J genes were assigned according to IMGT definitions. Clonality, which ranges from 0 to 1, was calculated as one minus the normalized Shannon entropy of productive rearrangement frequencies. Public clonotype analysis was restricted to overrepresented clonotypes comprising at least 0.05% of each patient's repertoire. Thirteen age-matched healthy donor repertoires from immuneACCESS served as clonality controls. TCRdb obtained this table from immuneACCESS and retained in-frame rearrangements with V and J assigned. These tables miss some clones; where compared with another copy, unresolved V genes account for less than half of the shortfall, and the remainder is unexplained. V and J calls and clone size are those listed in that table; D and trimming were worked out from the DNA. This sample lists about 50,000 clones; less than 85% were detected once. Jointly, the top ten make up about a fifth of the sample.

What the authors observed across the whole study: Baseline clonality was found to be higher than that of age-matched healthy donors and was strongly correlated with circulating CD8+ T-cell counts. Clonality rose at ibrutinib response, remained stable during sustained remission, and dropped back toward baseline at progression. Lymph node repertoires were not examined, and the timing of sampling was not matched between patients in sustained remission and those whose disease progressed. Public clonotypes were rare and either contracted or stayed stable during treatment, and the rise in clonality at ibrutinib response reflected the expansion of private clonotypes.

The junction shows trimming of 6 bases on V and 7 bases on J, plus 7 bases between the germline ends. The germline V gene (reference sequence) sets CDR1 to MNHEY and CDR2 to SMNVEV. The CDR3 sequence holds 11 residues, the cysteine and phenylalanine included. Solely the CDR3 DNA is kept, with 33 bases framed from the first base. The sample consisted of PBMCs, taken after 24 months of ibrutinib treatment. In this chain, TRBV27 is recombined with TRBJ2-1, with the D gene too uncertain to name. The TCR was taken from a human donor with chronic lymphocytic leukemia. The CDR3 in this case is CASRLLNEQFF. The sequence in DNA is TGTGCCAGCAGGTTGCTAAATGAGCAGTTCTTC.